This TCR beta chain was sequenced for a study of blood T cells in healthy people across ages. Through a sample-barcoded 5' primer and a J-beta primer mix, a second PCR was run for roughly 6 to 12 cycles. TCRdb re-called the 5' RACE reads through MiXCR, storing one row per CDR3 protein. The sample has approximately 350,000 distinct CDR3 sequences; roughly half are singletons. The CDR3 runs 14 residues. Looked up from germline, CDR1 is SGHVS and CDR2 is FQNEAQ. As for this clonotype: The junction and the germline gene differ at one end; a read error may be behind it.

This sequence joins TRBV7-8 and TRBJ2-5; the D gene could be TRBD1 or TRBD2 (6 bases each). The sequence derives from a man aged 55-75 years in good health. The sample taken for sequencing was blood. Here the CDR3 reads CASTLPGAQETQYF. For the CDR3, the DNA is TGTGCCAGCACCTTACCGGGGGCTCAAGAGACCCAGTACTTC.